This T cell receptor beta chain was sequenced for a study of control samples from healthy donors and cancer patients. Profiling relied on immunoSEQ multiplex PCR, and the TCRdb table lists in-frame clones only, not all of them. The table shows 130,000 or so clones, with around 90% occurring only once. The germline gives CDR1 MGHRA, CDR2 YSYEKL. Trimming removed 0 bases from V and 9 bases from J, with 12 bases in between. The CDR3 is 14 residues long. The chain recombines TRBV4-1 with TRBJ2-1; D is uncertain. Sequenced material: blood. The TCR originated in a middle-aged man in good health. Written as DNA, the CDR3 is TGCGCCAGCAGCCAAGATTTGAAGTTTGGTGAGCAGTTCTTC. Translating gives CASSQDLKFGEQFF.